Below, one T cell receptor (beta chain) is given with its context. No antigen is known for it. Sequencing was done on patients that had shown CD8+CD57+ cell expansion by flow cytometry. Blood came from patients not yet given any therapy. This record belongs to a study of CD8+CD57+ T cells in acquired aplastic anemia. Study-wide context: 3 to 4 ug was the average amount of DNA from sorted CD4+ and CD8+ cells. Points from the study as a whole: The same twenty-nine CD8+ CDR3 sequences occurred in patients and in controls.

CDR3 and TCR beta VDJ profiling relied on genomic DNA as the template. TCRdb passed the reads through MiXCR, listing each CDR3 protein once. The sample consists of about 180,000 distinct CDR3 sequences, about half of them appearing once. Germline V CDR1 and CDR2: KGHDR, SFDVKD. CDR3 size: 12 residues. The V end lost 3 bases, the J end lost 13 bases, and 14 bases lay between the germline ends. The sample was sorted CD4+, CD8+, or CD8+CD57+ T cells (not recorded which) from PBMCs. The rearrangement joins TRBV24-1 to TRBJ1-1; tentatively, D is TRBD1 (5 bases). This TCR derives from a human donor with aplastic anemia. Here the CDR3 reads CATSDNDRRVFF. The CDR3 DNA reads TGTGCCACCAGTGATAACGACAGAAGAGTTTTCTTT.